The rows below give T cell receptor beta chains drawn from one sample of a study of post-analysis software for immune sequencing data. TCRdb re-called the PCR reads through MiXCR, storing one row per CDR3 protein. The data hold approximately 400,000 distinct CDR3 sequences, with 30% to 45% observed a single time. The sample taken for sequencing was blood. These receptor sequences come from a girl aged 5-17 years with multiple sclerosis. Each CDR3 is given with its conserved first and last residue. Fields, in order: V gene, clone size, J gene, D gene, CDR3 DNA, CDR3 protein. A D gene is named only where the DNA matches it firmly. Clone size is shown for a subset of rows, as once, few, many or a class of expanded clone.

>TRBV10-3|few|TRBJ2-7|TRBD2
TGTGCCATCAGTGATGGCAGGGAGGGCGAGCAGTACTTC
CAISDGREGEQYF
>TRBV6-6|few|TRBJ1-2|NA
TGTGCCAGCAGTTACTCAAATTCGGCCTATGGCTACACCTTC
CASSYSNSAYGYTF
>TRBV7-8|NA|TRBJ2-3|TRBD1
TGTGCCAGCAGCCCCAAGCCGTGGACAGGGACAGATACGCAGTATTTT
CASSPKPWTGTDTQYF
>TRBV20-1|NA|TRBJ1-2|NA
TGCAGTGCTAGAGAAGAGGGGTCCTACTATGGCTACACCTTC
CSAREEGSYYGYTF
>TRBV27|NA|TRBJ1-4|NA
TGTGCCGGCAGCCGGCAGGTTGCAACTAATGAAAAACTGTTTTTT
CAGSRQVATNEKLFF
>TRBV5-1|NA|TRBJ1-1|NA
TGCGCCAGCAGCTTCGACAGTCCATGGTCGACTGAAGCTTTCTTT
CASSFDSPWSTEAFF
>TRBV2|NA|TRBJ2-3|NA
TGTGCCAGCCGACAGGAGTTCACAGATACGCAGTATTTT
CASRQEFTDTQYF
>TRBV9|few|TRBJ2-2|NA
TGTGCCAGCAGCGTAGACTGGGGGGCCCGGAGCACCGGGGAGCTGTTTTTT
CASSVDWGARSTGELFF
>TRBV5-1|few|TRBJ1-2|TRBD1
TGCGCCAGCGGGGAGGTGGGACAGAACATTTATGGCTACACCTTC
CASGEVGQNIYGYTF
>TRBV4-1|NA|TRBJ2-1|NA
TGCGCCAGCAGCCAAGTCGGGGGTATCGATGAGCAGTTCTTC
CASSQVGGIDEQFF
>TRBV12-3/TRBV12-4|NA|TRBJ2-7|NA
TGTGCCAGCAGAGGGGTAAGGGACTACGAGCAGTACTTC
CASRGVRDYEQYF
>TRBV4-3|NA|TRBJ1-2|NA
TGCGCCAGCAGCCAGGACAGAGATAATGGCTACACCTTC
CASSQDRDNGYTF
>TRBV9|NA|TRBJ2-1|NA
TGTGCCAGCAGCGTCGTCGCGTGGGAGACCCAGTTCTTC
CASSVVAWETQFF
>TRBV12-3/TRBV12-4|NA|TRBJ2-7|NA
TGTGCCAGCAGCCCGACTATCTCCTACGAGCAGTACTTC
CASSPTISYEQYF
>TRBV13|NA|TRBJ2-5|TRBD2
TGTGCCAGCAGTCGTCCGGAGCGGGAGAAGGAGCAGTACTTC
CASSRPEREKEQYF
>TRBV12-3/TRBV12-4|NA|TRBJ2-5|TRBD2
TGTGCCAGCAGCTTCGAGGCGGGGGGACAAGAGACCCAGTACTTC
CASSFEAGGQETQYF
>TRBV20-1|NA|TRBJ2-3|TRBD2
TGCAGTGCTAGACGGGGGGGGCCTGGAGATACGCAGTATTTT
CSARRGGPGDTQYF
>TRBV20-1|once|TRBJ1-1|TRBD1
TGCAGTGCTAGAGACTTACAGGGGCTGAACACTGAAGCTTTCTTT
CSARDLQGLNTEAFF
>TRBV15|NA|TRBJ2-5|NA
TGTGCCACCAGCAGAGACCAACTTGGCCAAGAGACCCAGTACTTC
CATSRDQLGQETQYF